This TCR beta chain appears in the sequencing data of a study of T cell changes during pregnancy in multiple sclerosis. J gave up 1 base and V 4 bases, and 4 bases lay outside the gene matches. CDR3 size: 15 residues. Germline values: CDR1 SGHNT, CDR2 YYREEE (reference sequence). The assay was immunoSEQ multiplex PCR, and TCRdb's table has in-frame clones only and misses some. This sample has approximately 47,000 clones; around 90% occur once, and the top ten carry 1.5% to 2%. The chain links TRBV5-4 to TRBJ1-2, with 10 bases lining up with TRBD1. The sequences come from peripheral blood, collected in the first trimester of pregnancy. The sequence was obtained from a female donor with multiple sclerosis, enrolled in a pregnancy study. CDR3 region: CASSGRTGGNYGYTF. The CDR3 nucleotides read TGTGCCAGCAGCGGAAGGACAGGGGGTAACTATGGCTACACCTTC.